This T cell receptor beta chain was obtained from a study of blood T cell repertoires in COVID-19. The method was immunoSEQ multiplex PCR; TCRdb's version includes in-frame clones alone and lacks a portion of them. The data contain about 460,000 clones, roughly nine tenths of them seen just once; the ten biggest clones take up more than 7.5%. Sequencing was performed on PBMCs or T cells enriched from blood (not recorded which). The TCR was taken from a woman aged 55-70 years who had recovered from COVID-19.

The CDR3 sequence: CASRYQGNYEQYF. Here the CDR3 DNA reads TGCGCCAGCAGATATCAGGGGAACTACGAGCAGTACTTC. This chain joins TRBV5-1 and TRBJ2-7; a weak D match, TRBD1 (6 bases). The CDR3 runs 13 residues. CDR1 and CDR2 (germline): SGHRS, YFSETQ. V lost 5 bases and J 3 bases, leaving 12 bases between the germline ends.